This entry concerns a single TCR beta chain. What antigen it recognizes has not been identified. No base quality values were provided; no much bigger clone lies one nucleotide off. TCRbeta CDR3 regions were sequenced with the immunoSEQ Assay. After extraction, genomic DNA underwent amplification by bias-controlled multiplex PCR, followed by high-throughput sequencing. The study's processing was this. Collapsing and filtering of sequences were performed to quantify the absolute abundance of each unique TCRbeta CDR3 region. T cell fraction was estimated by normalization of TCRbeta template counts to usable DNA, with usable DNA being measured through amplification of reference genes present in all nucleated cells. Repertoire TCRs were annotated as SARS-CoV-2-specific when V gene, CDR3 amino acid sequence and J gene were exactly matched to a known reactive TCR set. The reference SARS-CoV-2 TCR set came from MIRA and was filtered for enrichment in COVID-19-positive ImmuneCODE repertoires, removing public or cross-reactive TCRs. Using the MIRA antigens, annotated TCRs were further analysed by specific ORF or by position within an ORF. Depth was the summed frequency of annotated unique rearrangements, while breadth was defined as annotated unique rearrangements over total unique productive rearrangements. Group comparisons of TCR breadth used two-sided Wilcoxon rank-sum tests. In its TCRdb copy, this immuneACCESS table keeps in-frame sequences only and misses some clones. Where compared with another copy, unresolved V genes explain less than half of these, and the others have no known cause. V, J and clone size derive from that table, while D and trimming were established from the DNA sequence. The sample has over 130,000 clones on record, about nine tenths of them singletons. Clones ranked in the top ten supply around 5% of the sample.

The entry originates in a study of Ad26.COV2.S vaccination and SARS-CoV-2 variants (dated by TCRdb to about 2021). Broadly, across the study: Sequencing of the TCRbeta repertoire served to evaluate the specificity and breadth of SARS-CoV-2-reactive T cell receptors following Ad26.COV2.S vaccination. The TCR-sequenced set comprised roughly 30 samples: around 20 Ad26.COV2.S vaccine recipients, 5 placebo recipients and 8 SARS-CoV-2 convalescent individuals. Results the study describes overall, beyond this receptor: After vaccination, substantial breadth of spike-specific CD8+ and CD4+ T cell responses was reported. Ad26.COV2.S recipients had higher spike-specific TCR breadth than placebo recipients (P = 0.0014). According to the authors, total T cell responses may have been underestimated by the TCR breadth and depth analyses. Comparable non-spike TCR breadth was observed between vaccine and placebo recipients, consistent with only spike being contained in the vaccine.

Deletion took 0 bases off V and 7 bases off J, with a span of 25 bases between the germline ends. The CDR3 sequence holds 18 residues, the cysteine and phenylalanine included. Only the CDR3 region is kept as DNA, spanning 54 bases read in frame from base 1. CDR1 and CDR2, per the germline V gene, are LGHNT and FRNRAP. The meaning of the sample's time point label: individuals recovered from natural SARS-CoV-2 infection. This TCR was sampled from a human donor who had recovered from COVID-19. The chain is made from TRBV12-5 and TRBJ2-7, with no reliable assignment of the D segment. The sequences come from peripheral blood, collected after recovery from COVID-19. In nucleotides, the sequence is TGTGCTAGTGGTTTGGTAGCCTCAAAGGATCGACCCTTAGGGGAGCAGTACTTC. The resulting protein is CASGLVASKDRPLGEQYF.